This T cell receptor (beta chain) was recorded in a study of T cells after yellow fever vaccination. Study background: Fractions with few cells were prepared using SMART-Seq v4 Ultra Low Input. Overall study findings and caveats: The bulk population could contribute abundant contaminating clonotypes to FACS-sorted repertoires. Re-detected after boosting: most primary clones, around 97% of CD4 and about 85% of CD8.

It was through 5'RACE template switching that TCR cDNA was made, with a universal primer site and UMIs added. TCRdb re-derived calls from the 5' RACE reads in MiXCR, one entry per CDR3 protein. Among roughly 94,000 distinct CDR3 sequences, 7.5% to 10% were seen once, and the ten largest hold roughly 17%. Remarks on this clonotype: This may stem from a read error, because a much larger clone lies one nucleotide away.

In germline, CDR1 is MNHEY, CDR2 SVGAGI. The CDR3 is 14 amino acids. Trimming shortened V by 0 bases and J by 5 bases, and 7 bases separated the two germline ends. The V call is TRBV6-5, the J call TRBJ2-2; D is unclear. The specimen was CD8+ T cells not binding an NS4B(214-222) dextramer, sorted from PBMCs, collected around 16 days after the first yellow fever vaccination. The sequence derives from a man between 18 and 29 years old who received the YFV17D yellow fever vaccine. The CDR3 here is CASSYSSGTGELFF. In nucleotides, the CDR3 is TGTGCCAGCAGTTACTCGAGTGGGACCGGGGAGCTGTTTTTT.